Sequencing of this T cell receptor beta chain was carried out in a study of cytomegalovirus exposure and HLA in healthy donors. Looking at the study overall: The 120 validation repertoires used the same platform as the roughly 670 first-cohort repertoires (as reported by a later analysis). Study-level points and caveats: Most TCR sequences proved rare, with some public TCRs found in many donors. There were fewer than 200 TCR beta chains listed as cytomegalovirus-associated. Cytomegalovirus status, reportedly, was diagnosed with high specificity and sensitivity by the classifier.

The germline gives CDR1 MNHEY, CDR2 SVGAGI. Trimming cost V 6 bases and J 7 bases, with 9 bases left between them. CDR3 length: 12 amino acids. Generated by immunoSEQ multiplex PCR, the TCRdb table keeps only in-frame clones and is missing some. The sample has almost 200,000 clones, 80% to 90% seen once. In its sample, this clone was seen once. The target antigen is unknown. Specimen: PBMCs. The sequence came from a woman under 40 in good health and CMV-seronegative. This sequence joins TRBV6-5 and TRBJ2-2; D is unresolved. The CDR3 sequence is CASRLTGGELFF. In DNA, the CDR3 is TGTGCCAGCAGGTTGACTGGCGGGGAGCTGTTTTTT.